Presented here are 6 T cell receptor beta chains from one specimen sequenced in a study of T cells in Graves' hyperthyroidism and ophthalmopathy. The CDR3 regions of TCR beta were amplified from RNA transcripts. The TCR CDR3 was amplified in a first-round RT-PCR using the HTBI primer set. One entry per CDR3 protein results from TCRdb running MiXCR on the multiplex PCR reads. Of approximately 590,000 distinct CDR3 sequences in the sample, 15% to 18% were seen once. Material for sequencing was blood. The receptors here all came from a woman under 40 with Graves' hyperthyroidism.

This chain links TRBV30 with TRBJ2-7; TRBD1 matches 8 bases. With V trimmed by 4 bases and J by 2 bases, 7 bases remained unmatched. Looked up from germline, CDR1 is GTSNPN and CDR2 is SVGIG (reference sequence). This CDR3 is 14 amino acids long. CDR3 loop: CAWTGRGRTYEQYF. In DNA form, the CDR3 reads TGTGCCTGGACAGGCAGGGGGCGCACCTACGAGCAGTACTTC. Together with reference TRBV30 and TRBJ2-7, the CDR3 gives the full variable domain: SQTIHQWPATLVQPVGSPLSLECTVEGTSNPNLYWYRQAAGRGLQLLFYSVGIGQISSEVPQNLSASRPQDRQFILSSKKLLLSDSGFYLCAWTGRGRTYEQYFGPGTRLTVT.

This clonotype occurred many times. V gene TRBV7-9 combines with J gene TRBJ2-1; 11 bases align to TRBD2. The germline gives CDR1 SEHNR, CDR2 FQNEAQ (reference sequence). J lost 5 bases, V lost 3 bases, and 12 bases had no gene match. The CDR3 is made up of 18 amino acids. The CDR3 loop reads CASSFTVLGLAENNEQFF. The CDR3 DNA follows: TGTGCCAGCAGCTTTACCGTATTGGGACTAGCGGAGAACAATGAGCAGTTCTTC.

This clonotype was seen at least ten times. The chain recombines TRBV10-3 with TRBJ1-1; 9 bases map to TRBD1. The CDR3 spans 15 residues. V shed 7 bases and J 4 bases; nucleotides not matched to a gene: 10. Germline CDR1 is ENHRY and CDR2 is SYGVKD. DNA for the CDR3: TGTGCCATCACTCCAGTACAGGGGGCGATCACTGAAGCTTTCTTT. Translation gives CAITPVQGAITEAFF.

This clonotype was seen repeatedly, ten times or more. The J gene is TRBJ2-1, the V gene TRBV3-1; weak D call: TRBD2 (6 bases). With 0 bases removed from V and 4 bases from J, the gap between germline ends came to 10 bases. The germline V gene encodes CDR1 LGHDT and CDR2 YNNKEL (reference sequence). This CDR3 region has 15 residues. CDR3 nucleotide sequence: TGTGCCAGCAGCCAAGAGTGGGAGGTGTACAATGAGCAGTTCTTC. Encoded protein: CASSQEWEVYNEQFF.

Many counts were recorded for this clonotype. The gene calls are TRBV7-3 and TRBJ1-1; 9 bases align to TRBD1. Trimming took 5 bases from V and 6 from J; bases not matched to a gene: 16. The CDR3 has 17 residues. Germline CDR1 is SGHTA and CDR2 is FQGTGA. CDR3 nucleotide sequence: TGTGCCAGCAGCCCATTCCCGGGACAGGGTTTGGCACCTGAAGCTTTCTTT. Protein product: CASSPFPGQGLAPEAFF. Drawing the rest from reference TRBV7-3 and TRBJ1-1, the complete variable domain is GAGVSQTPSNKVTEKGKYVELRCDPISGHTALYWYRQSLGQGPEFLIYFQGTGAADDSGLPNDRFFAVRPEGSVSTLKIQRTERGDSAVYLCASSPFPGQGLAPEAFFGQGTRLTVV.

The chain carries TRBV15 and TRBJ2-5; 12 bases align to TRBD1. This CDR3 contains 18 residues. Germline CDR1 is LNHNV and CDR2 is YYDKDF (reference sequence). The ends lost 4 bases at V and 5 bases at J; junction bases unmatched: 14. CDR3 residues: CATSKYLTGTGGLETQYF. CDR3 in DNA: TGTGCCACCAGCAAATATCTTACCGGGACAGGGGGCCTTGAGACCCAGTACTTC.